This T cell receptor beta chain was identified during a study of T cell responses to AZD1222 COVID-19 vaccine. Regarding the study as a whole: Repertoires were obtained solely post-peak T cell response. Most donors were white British and more were female, and clonal diversity was possibly underestimated.

Only in-frame clones appear in the TCRdb table, and some are missing; sequencing was by immunoSEQ multiplex PCR. The profile shows roughly 150,000 clones, roughly 90% of them singletons. V lost 4 bases, J lost 0 bases, and 10 bases lay in between. The germline V gene has CDR1 SQVTM and CDR2 ANQGSEA. The length of the CDR3 is 14 residues. As concerns this clone: Its target is not known.

The receptor was isolated from an adult in good health. The sample consisted of peripheral blood, taken on day 0 of AZD1222 vaccination. This rearrangement joins TRBV29-1 to TRBJ1-3; no clear D. CDR3 coding DNA: TGCAGCGTTGCCCAGAGAGGCTCTGGAAACACCATATATTTT. Translated, it gives CSVAQRGSGNTIYF.